This TCR beta chain was sequenced in a study of blood T cell repertoires in COVID-19. This CDR3 has 15 amino acids. CDR1 LGHNA and CDR2 YSLEER come from the germline V gene. The V end lost 1 base, the J end lost 4 bases, and 11 bases lay between the germline ends. Produced via immunoSEQ multiplex PCR; TCRdb's table is partial and in-frame only. The table lists around 280,000 clones, 87% of them singletons. This clone was observed at least ten times. The TCR comes from a woman aged 35 to 49 who had recovered from COVID-19. Sequenced sample: PBMCs or T cells enriched from blood (not recorded which). This chain joins TRBV4-3 and TRBJ2-1; no clear D. For the CDR3, the DNA is TGCGCCAGCAGCCAAGTGAGAACCCTTTACAATGAGCAGTTCTTC. It is translated as CASSQVRTLYNEQFF.